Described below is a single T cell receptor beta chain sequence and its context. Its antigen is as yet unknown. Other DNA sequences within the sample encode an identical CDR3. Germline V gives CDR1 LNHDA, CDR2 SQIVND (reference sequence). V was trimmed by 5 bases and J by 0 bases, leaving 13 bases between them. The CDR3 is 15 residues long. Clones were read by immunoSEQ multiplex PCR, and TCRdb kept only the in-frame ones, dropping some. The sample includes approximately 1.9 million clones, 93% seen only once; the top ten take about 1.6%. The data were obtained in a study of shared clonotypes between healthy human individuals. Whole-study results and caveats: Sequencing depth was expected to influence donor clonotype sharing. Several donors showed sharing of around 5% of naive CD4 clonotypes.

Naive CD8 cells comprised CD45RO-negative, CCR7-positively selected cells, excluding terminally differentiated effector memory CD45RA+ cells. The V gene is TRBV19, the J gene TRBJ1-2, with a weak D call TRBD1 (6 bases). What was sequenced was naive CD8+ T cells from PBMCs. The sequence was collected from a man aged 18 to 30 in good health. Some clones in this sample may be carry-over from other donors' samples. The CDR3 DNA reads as TGTGCCAGTAGTTCCCTACAGGGAGCTAACTATGGCTACACCTTC. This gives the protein CASSSLQGANYGYTF.